A selection of T cell receptor beta chains follows, all from one sample in a study of post-analysis software for immune sequencing data. One entry per CDR3 protein, called by TCRdb with MiXCR from the PCR reads. The table has around 180,000 distinct CDR3 sequences, 30% seen once. Sequencing was done on a sample of blood. The receptors come from a girl under 18 with multiple sclerosis. Each CDR3 is given with its conserved first and last residue. A D gene is named only where the DNA matches it firmly. The size field is filled for only some rows; it gives once, few, many or a size class.

clone_size	v_call	j_call	d_call	cdr3_length	cdr3_nt	cdr3_aa
many	TRBV7-9	TRBJ2-5	.	15	TGTGCCAGCAGCTTAACAACGAGTCCCCAAGAGACCCAGTACTTC	CASSLTTSPQETQYF
many	TRBV4-1	TRBJ2-1	.	16	TGCGCCAGCAGCCAAGTCGACATCATCTCCTACAATGAGCAGTTCTTC	CASSQVDIISYNEQFF
.	TRBV5-1	TRBJ2-2	TRBD2	16	TGCGCCAGCAGCCTTTCGGGGGAGGGAATCGCCGGGGAGCTGTTTTTT	CASSLSGEGIAGELFF
many	TRBV6-1	TRBJ2-7	.	15	TGTGCCAGCCTACTAGATCAGTGGGCTTACTACGAGCAGTACTTC	CASLLDQWAYYEQYF
few	TRBV5-1	TRBJ2-7	TRBD1	12	TGCGCCAGCAGCCACCAGGGGGACGAGCAGTACTTC	CASSHQGDEQYF
.	TRBV20-1	TRBJ1-1	.	13	TGCGGTGCGGGGGGCTCGGTCTACACTGAAGCTTTCTTT	CGAGGSVYTEAFF
.	TRBV28	TRBJ1-1	.	13	TGTGCCAGCAGAGACCCTCAAGGATATGAAGCTTTCTTT	CASRDPQGYEAFF
once	TRBV7-9	TRBJ2-7	.	16	TGTGCCAGCAGTCCGATTGACTCCCGGCTGGCCTACGAGCAGTACTTC	CASSPIDSRLAYEQYF
many	TRBV25-1	TRBJ2-3	.	13	TGTGCCAGCAGTGAGAGGGACTTGGGAACGCAGTATTTT	CASSERDLGTQYF
many	TRBV5-1	TRBJ1-6	.	16	TGCGCCAGCAGCTTGACGCCGAGCTCCTATAATTCACCCCTCCACTTT	CASSLTPSSYNSPLHF
.	TRBV20-1	TRBJ1-1	.	13	TGCAGTGCTAGTAGGGGAAAGGTGACTGAAGCTTTCTTT	CSASRGKVTEAFF
.	TRBV20-1	TRBJ2-7	TRBD2	17	TGCAGTGCTAGAGGTTTTGGTAGCGGGTTTGTCTGGGACGAGCAGTACTTC	CSARGFGSGFVWDEQYF
.	TRBV9	TRBJ2-6	.	15	TGTGCCTCGACAGGTCAGGGGTCTGGGGCCAACGTCCTGACTTTC	CASTGQGSGANVLTF
once	TRBV28	TRBJ2-1	.	17	TGTGCCAGCAGTCAGTATCGGGGGAGTAGCTCCTACAATGAGCAGTTCTTC	CASSQYRGSSSYNEQFF
many	TRBV12-3/TRBV12-4	TRBJ1-5	TRBD1	17	TGTGCCAGCAGTTCTGGACAGGGGTCGTGGAGCAATCAGCCCCAGCATTTT	CASSSGQGSWSNQPQHF
.	TRBV10-3	TRBJ2-7	.	13	TGTGCCATCGGGCCAGGGATTCCCTACGAGCAGTACTTC	CAIGPGIPYEQYF
.	TRBV28	TRBJ2-3	.	15	TGTGCCAGCAGTGATCCGGGACATAATACAGATACGCAGTATTTT	CASSDPGHNTDTQYF
.	TRBV20-1	TRBJ1-6	.	14	TGCAGTGCTAGAGAACCATTGACGGACCATGCCCTCCACTTT	CSAREPLTDHALHF
few	TRBV6-1	TRBJ2-7	.	14	TGTGCCAGCAGTGTAAACTCTGAGCGCGTCGAGCAGTACTTC	CASSVNSERVEQYF
.	TRBV29-1	TRBJ1-1	TRBD1	13	TGCAGCGCTGACAGGGGAGGGAACACTGAAGCTTTCTTT	CSADRGGNTEAFF